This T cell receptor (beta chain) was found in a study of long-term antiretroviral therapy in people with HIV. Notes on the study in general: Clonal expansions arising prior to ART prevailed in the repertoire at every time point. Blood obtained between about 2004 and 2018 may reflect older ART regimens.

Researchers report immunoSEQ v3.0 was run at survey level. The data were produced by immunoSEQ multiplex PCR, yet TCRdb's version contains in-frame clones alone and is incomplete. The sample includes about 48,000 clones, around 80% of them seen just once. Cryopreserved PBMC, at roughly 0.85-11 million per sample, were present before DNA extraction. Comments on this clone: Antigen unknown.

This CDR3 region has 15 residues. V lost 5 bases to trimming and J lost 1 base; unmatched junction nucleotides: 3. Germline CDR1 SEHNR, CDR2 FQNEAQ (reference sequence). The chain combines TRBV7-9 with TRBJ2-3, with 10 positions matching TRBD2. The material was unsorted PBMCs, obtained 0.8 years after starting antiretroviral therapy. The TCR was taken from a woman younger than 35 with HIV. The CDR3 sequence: CASSPTSGGTDTQYF. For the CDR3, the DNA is TGTGCCAGCAGCCCAACTAGCGGGGGCACAGATACGCAGTATTTT.